These T cell receptor beta chains were read from a single sample in a study of Ad26.COV2.S vaccination and SARS-CoV-2 variants. Only in-frame clones appear in the TCRdb table, and some are missing; sequencing was by immunoSEQ multiplex PCR. This table has about 320,000 clones, roughly 90% appearing once. The source was peripheral blood, collected in a trial of Ad26.COV2.S vaccine versus placebo. Receptors were obtained from a person aged 18-65 years who received the Ad26.COV2.S COVID-19 vaccine or a placebo. Both conserved end residues are part of each CDR3. Each record gives: J gene, V gene, D gene, clone size, CDR3 DNA, CDR3 protein. The D gene is left open where the match is weak. Size is omitted from some rows. Given values are once, few, many or a class for expanded clones.

J gene: TRBJ1-6; V gene: TRBV6-5; D gene: NA; clone size: NA; CDR3 DNA: TGTGCCAGCAGTTACGGTCAGTCCAATTCACCCCTCCACTTT; CDR3 protein: CASSYGQSNSPLHF
J gene: TRBJ1-1; V gene: TRBV27; D gene: NA; clone size: NA; CDR3 DNA: TGTGCCAGCTCCCCCCAGGGAAGGTTGAACACTGAAGCTTTCTTT; CDR3 protein: CASSPQGRLNTEAFF
J gene: TRBJ1-1; V gene: TRBV18; D gene: TRBD1; clone size: NA; CDR3 DNA: TGTGCCAGCTCACCACCGGGACAGGGTAAGCTCACTGAAGCTTTCTTT; CDR3 protein: CASSPPGQGKLTEAFF
J gene: TRBJ1-2; V gene: TRBV5-6; D gene: NA; clone size: NA; CDR3 DNA: TGTGCCAGCACCGAGGAGGGAATCTCTAACTATGGCTACACCTTC; CDR3 protein: CASTEEGISNYGYTF
J gene: TRBJ2-3; V gene: TRBV2; D gene: TRBD2; clone size: NA; CDR3 DNA: TGTGCCGGCATAAAACTAGCGGGGTATGATACGCAGTATTTT; CDR3 protein: CAGIKLAGYDTQYF
J gene: TRBJ2-1; V gene: TRBV11-2; D gene: TRBD1; clone size: NA; CDR3 DNA: TGTGTCAGCACCCAAGGGGACAGGTTCAACAATGAGCAGTTCTTC; CDR3 protein: CVSTQGDRFNNEQFF
J gene: TRBJ2-2; V gene: TRBV5-1; D gene: NA; clone size: NA; CDR3 DNA: TGCGCCAGCAGCCCGCTAGCGAACACCGGGGAGCTGTTTTTT; CDR3 protein: CASSPLANTGELFF
J gene: TRBJ2-5; V gene: TRBV7-9; D gene: NA; clone size: NA; CDR3 DNA: TGTGCCAGTCAGGCGGGGAACCAAGAGACCCAGTACTTC; CDR3 protein: CASQAGNQETQYF
J gene: TRBJ2-7; V gene: TRBV2; D gene: NA; clone size: NA; CDR3 DNA: TGTGCCAGCCGGGGCGCCTTTAGCTCCTACGAGCAGTACTTC; CDR3 protein: CASRGAFSSYEQYF
J gene: TRBJ1-2; V gene: TRBV4-3; D gene: NA; clone size: NA; CDR3 DNA: TGCGCCAGCAGCCAAGAATCGATGGGGGGAGGCTACACCTTC; CDR3 protein: CASSQESMGGGYTF
J gene: TRBJ1-2; V gene: TRBV5-6; D gene: NA; clone size: NA; CDR3 DNA: TGTGCCAGCAGCGTAAACCCAGAGGACTATGGCTACACCTTC; CDR3 protein: CASSVNPEDYGYTF
J gene: TRBJ2-1; V gene: TRBV30; D gene: NA; clone size: once; CDR3 DNA: TGTGCCTGGAGTGGAGAAACCAACAGCTACAATGAGCAGTTCTTC; CDR3 protein: CAWSGETNSYNEQFF
J gene: TRBJ2-1; V gene: TRBV6-5; D gene: TRBD1; clone size: NA; CDR3 DNA: TGTGCCAGCAGCGGACAGGGCGTTAACAATGAGCAGTTCTTC; CDR3 protein: CASSGQGVNNEQFF
J gene: TRBJ2-4; V gene: TRBV18; D gene: TRBD2; clone size: NA; CDR3 DNA: TGTGCCAGCTCAACCAGCGTGTTAAGGAGATCGACTAGCGGGAACCACATTCAGTACTTC; CDR3 protein: CASSTSVLRRSTSGNHIQYF
J gene: TRBJ2-3; V gene: TRBV5-1; D gene: TRBD2; clone size: NA; CDR3 DNA: TGCGCCAGCAGCCGACTAGCGAGCTCCAGTTCTAGCACAGATACGCAGTATTTT; CDR3 protein: CASSRLASSSSSTDTQYF
J gene: TRBJ1-2; V gene: TRBV19; D gene: NA; clone size: NA; CDR3 DNA: TGTGCCAGTAGTAAGGACAGCGGGAAAGTCTATGGCTACACCTTC; CDR3 protein: CASSKDSGKVYGYTF
J gene: TRBJ2-3; V gene: TRBV5-1; D gene: NA; clone size: NA; CDR3 DNA: TGCGCCAGCAGCTTACCTTTGGACGGTAAGGGAGATACGCAGTATTTT; CDR3 protein: CASSLPLDGKGDTQYF
J gene: TRBJ1-2; V gene: TRBV24-1; D gene: NA; clone size: NA; CDR3 DNA: TGTGCCACCAGTGAGTCTGGACGATCCGAGGGCTACACCTTC; CDR3 protein: CATSESGRSEGYTF
J gene: TRBJ1-1; V gene: TRBV13; D gene: NA; clone size: NA; CDR3 DNA: TGTGCCAGCAGCTTAACTGAAGCTTTCTTT; CDR3 protein: CASSLTEAFF
J gene: TRBJ1-2; V gene: TRBV9; D gene: NA; clone size: NA; CDR3 DNA: TGTGCCAGCAGCGTAGTAGCTAACTATGGCTACACCTTC; CDR3 protein: CASSVVANYGYTF
J gene: TRBJ2-1; V gene: TRBV5-1; D gene: TRBD2; clone size: NA; CDR3 DNA: TGCGCCAGCAGCCCTCCGGGGCTAGCGGGGGGGACCGGTGAGCAGTTCTTC; CDR3 protein: CASSPPGLAGGTGEQFF
J gene: TRBJ2-3; V gene: TRBV7-8; D gene: NA; clone size: NA; CDR3 DNA: TGTGCCAGCAGCTCTGATCCCCAAGACCTAGATCCGGCAGATACGCAGTATTTT; CDR3 protein: CASSSDPQDLDPADTQYF
J gene: TRBJ2-3; V gene: TRBV3-1/TRBV3-2; D gene: TRBD1; clone size: NA; CDR3 DNA: TGTGCCAGCAGCCAAGACCAGGGGACAGGGACAGATACGCAGTATTTT; CDR3 protein: CASSQDQGTGTDTQYF
J gene: TRBJ2-2; V gene: TRBV5-1; D gene: TRBD2; clone size: NA; CDR3 DNA: TGCGCCAGCAGGACTGGACGGCGGTCGGGACTAGCGCTTGCCGGGGAGCTGTTTTTT; CDR3 protein: CASRTGRRSGLALAGELFF
J gene: TRBJ2-1; V gene: TRBV13; D gene: NA; clone size: NA; CDR3 DNA: TGTGCCAGCAGCCTGAGGGGCTCGAGAAACAATGAGCAGTTCTTC; CDR3 protein: CASSLRGSRNNEQFF
J gene: TRBJ2-2; V gene: TRBV6-5; D gene: NA; clone size: NA; CDR3 DNA: TGTGCCAGCGGACCCGAAGGGGGAAACACCGGGGAGCTGTTTTTT; CDR3 protein: CASGPEGGNTGELFF
J gene: TRBJ1-3; V gene: TRBV7-2; D gene: NA; clone size: once; CDR3 DNA: TGTGCCAGCAGCTTGGACGGGACGGACAGCTCTGGAAACACCATATATTTT; CDR3 protein: CASSLDGTDSSGNTIYF
J gene: TRBJ2-1; V gene: TRBV7-2; D gene: TRBD2; clone size: NA; CDR3 DNA: TGTGCCAGCAACTCCCAAAGCGGGGTATCCTACAATGAGCAGTTCTTC; CDR3 protein: CASNSQSGVSYNEQFF